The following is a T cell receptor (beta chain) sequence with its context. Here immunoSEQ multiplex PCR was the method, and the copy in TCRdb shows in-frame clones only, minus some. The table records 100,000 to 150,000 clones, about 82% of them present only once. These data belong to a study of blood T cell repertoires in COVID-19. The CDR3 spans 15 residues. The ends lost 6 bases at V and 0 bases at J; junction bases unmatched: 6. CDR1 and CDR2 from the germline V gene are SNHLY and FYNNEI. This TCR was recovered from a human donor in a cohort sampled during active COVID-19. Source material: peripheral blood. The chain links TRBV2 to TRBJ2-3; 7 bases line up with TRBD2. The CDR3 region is CASRGLAVSTDTQYF. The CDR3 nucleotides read TGTGCCAGCAGGGGCCTAGCGGTTAGCACAGATACGCAGTATTTT.